This T cell receptor (beta chain) was documented in a study of blood T cell repertoires in COVID-19. In the study overall: Samples came from the United States, Italy and Spain, spanning acute and convalescent COVID-19. T cells, B-cell-depleted T cells, or PBMCs provided the cDNA or gDNA that served as material.

The CDR3 is made up of 18 amino acids. Under the authors' procedure: Estimation of nucleated cell counts was performed using reference gene primer amplification. The method was immunoSEQ multiplex PCR; TCRdb's version includes in-frame clones alone and lacks a portion of them. That table supplies the V and J calls and clone size; D and trimming were determined from the DNA. The data hold fewer than 20,000 clones, with around 79% observed a single time. This receptor was identified in a woman in her seventies with active COVID-19. Sequencing was carried out using peripheral blood. This chain uses TRBV21-1 with TRBJ2-1; TRBD2 is taken as the D call from the table, unchecked against the DNA. TRBV21-1 is a recognized pseudogene. Written as DNA, the CDR3 is TGTGCCAGCAGCGAAATCACCGGGGTAGGAGAATCGTACAATGAGCAGTTCTTC. Residues: CASSEITGVGESYNEQFF.